These 4 T cell receptor beta chains originate from one sample sequenced in a study of cytomegalovirus exposure and HLA in healthy donors (dated by TCRdb to about 2017). The library was generated by the immunoSEQ multiplex PCR assay. A mixture of 60 forward primers for TCR Vbeta segments and 13 reverse primers for TCR Jbeta segments was used in the multiplex PCR. In TCRdb, the immuneACCESS table is reduced to in-frame sequences with V and J assigned. These tables do not hold every clone; where another copy was compared, an unresolved V gene accounts for under half, and the others remain unexplained. The sample contains around 180,000 clones, around 68% of them found a single time. The biggest ten clones account for approximately 1.4% of the sample. The sequenced sample consisted of PBMCs. Receptor source: a girl aged 5-17 years in good health and CMV-seronegative.

The J gene is TRBJ2-7, the V gene TRBV5-6; TRBD1 is a possible D gene (5 bases). The CDR3 totals 17 residues. Trimming stripped 0 bases from V and 1 base from J, with 17 bases between. CDR1 and CDR2 (germline): SGHDT, YYEEEE. The CDR3 loop reads CASSLGLPTGSSYEQYF. The CDR3 nucleotides are TGTGCCAGCAGCTTGGGACTTCCCACAGGTAGTTCCTACGAGCAGTACTTC.

This clone showed up just a few times. This chain joins TRBV6-1 and TRBJ1-1; D is unresolved. Germline CDR1 and CDR2: MNHNS and SASEGT. V dropped 6 bases and J dropped 7 bases, with 9 bases sitting between them. The CDR3 totals 11 residues. The CDR3 sequence is CASRVQLEAFF. The CDR3 DNA follows: TGTGCCAGCAGGGTACAGCTTGAAGCTTTCTTT.

The chain employs TRBV2 and TRBJ2-3; 11 bases fit TRBD2. In germline, CDR1 is SNHLY, CDR2 FYNNEI. CDR3 length equals 14 residues. After removal of 4 bases from V and 5 bases from J, the junction contained 2 bases not matched to a gene. CDR3 loop: CASSASGGLDTQYF. CDR3 coding DNA: TGTGCCAGCAGTGCTAGCGGGGGGTTAGATACGCAGTATTTT. Full variable domain (remainder filled in from reference TRBV2 and TRBJ2-3): EPEVTQTPSHQVTQMGQEVILRCVPISNHLYFYWYRQILGQKVEFLVSFYNNEISEKSEIFDDQFSVERPDGSNFTLKIRSTKLEDSAMYFCASSASGGLDTQYFGPGTRLTVL.

There are a few counts of this clone. The rearrangement uses TRBV29-1 and TRBJ2-7, with 8 bases fitting TRBD2. The V segment lost 6 bases and the J segment 3 bases; nucleotides outside the gene matches: 7. Germline lookup yields CDR1 SQVTM and CDR2 ANQGSEA. This CDR3 is 13 amino acids long. In DNA, the CDR3 is TGCAGCGTCCGGCTAGCGGGTTTCTACGAGCAGTACTTC. Translating gives CSVRLAGFYEQYF.